This paragraph reports one TCR beta chain. The sample belongs to a study of blood T cell repertoires in COVID-19. Study background: The analysed material was cDNA or gDNA that came from T cells, B-cell-depleted T cells, or PBMCs.

Per the authors' pipeline: Amplification of reference gene primers provided the estimated nucleated cell counts. Profiling relied on immunoSEQ multiplex PCR, and the TCRdb table lists in-frame clones only, not all of them. The DNA was the basis for D and trimming; V, J and clone size are from that table. The sample lists about 270,000 clones; 86% were seen once. The specimen sequenced was peripheral blood. The clonotype was recovered from a man aged 40-49 years who had recovered from COVID-19.

Here the CDR3 DNA reads TGTGCCAGCAGGGGGACAGTCCATGGCTACACCTTC. Its translation is CASRGTVHGYTF. The V and J genes are TRBV2 and TRBJ1-2, with TRBD1 matching over 7 bases. The CDR3 consists of 12 residues. Germline trimming cut 6 bases from V and 6 bases from J; bases unmatched to any gene: 4. Germline V CDR1 and CDR2: SNHLY, FYNNEI.